This record looks at one T cell receptor (beta chain) sequence and its context. Its antigen is currently unknown. The junction departs from germline at one end; a sequencing error may be responsible. This record comes from a study of blood T cells in healthy people across ages. Overall study findings and caveats: Per-million-T-cell TCR beta diversity fell roughly linearly with age. Long-lived and aged donors differed, with more naive CD4+ cells and higher diversity in the long-lived. The unknown donor CMV status may have confounded expanded clonotype changes.

The CDR3 is made up of 16 amino acids. From germline, CDR1 is SQVTM and CDR2 ANQGSEA. Each individual donor underwent a draw of approximately 9.8 milliliters of peripheral blood. Then a second PCR, running roughly 7 to 11 cycles, was carried out with a sample-barcoded 5' primer and a J-beta primer mix. TCRdb re-called the 5' RACE reads through MiXCR, storing one row per CDR3 protein. The sample consists of approximately 850,000 distinct CDR3 sequences, under 45% of them appearing once. The sequenced material came from blood. The origin of this receptor is a man aged 55-75 years in good health. V usage is TRBV29-1 and J usage is TRBJ1-2, with TRBD1 as a possible D gene (5 bases). The CDR3 DNA is TGCAGCGTTTATTCTCCATATGGTTGGGGCGCCTATGGCAACACCTTC. Translated, it gives CSVYSPYGWGAYGNTF.